A single sample is the source of the 13 T cell receptor beta chains below, sequenced in a study of T cell responses to AZD1222 COVID-19 vaccine. Sequencing was performed with immunoSEQ multiplex PCR; in TCRdb, only in-frame clones are kept and a portion is missing. The profile shows just under 95,000 clones, just over 90% of them singletons. Source: peripheral blood, taken on day 0 of AZD1222 vaccination. The source of these receptors is an adult in good health.

V usage is TRBV5-1 and J usage is TRBJ2-2; no firm D call. The germline V and J ends were trimmed by 0 bases and 2 bases, with 11 bases remaining between them. This CDR3 region has 16 residues. CDR1 and CDR2 from the germline V gene are SGHRS and YFSETQ. CDR3 loop: CASSLVPQDNTGELFF. In DNA, the CDR3 is TGCGCCAGCAGCTTGGTGCCGCAGGACAACACCGGGGAGCTGTTTTTT.

This chain connects TRBV6-5 to TRBJ1-6; D gene ambiguous. Germline values: CDR1 MNHEY, CDR2 SVGAGI. V was cut by 3 bases and J by 7 bases, with 13 bases left in between. This CDR3 comprises 15 residues. In nucleotides, the CDR3 is TGTGCCAGCAGTTATTGGGTCGCGCAAAATTCACCCCTCCACTTT. Translation gives CASSYWVAQNSPLHF.

This clone was recorded once. This chain connects TRBV7-9 to TRBJ2-5; D is unresolved. The CDR3 consists of 16 residues. Trimming removed 2 bases at V and 2 bases at J, with 15 bases between. Germline CDR1 and CDR2: SEHNR and FQNEAQ (reference sequence). The CDR3 here is CASSLRVYRTQETQYF. As DNA, the CDR3 is TGTGCCAGCAGCTTACGCGTTTACAGAACGCAAGAGACCCAGTACTTC.

This chain uses TRBV9 with TRBJ1-1; 9 bases map to TRBD1. The CDR3 runs 14 residues. The germline V gene has CDR1 SGDLS and CDR2 YYNGEE. Trimming removed 3 bases from V and 5 bases from J; junction bases left unmatched: 5. In DNA, the CDR3 is TGTGCCAGCAGCGGTCCGGGACAGGGTACTGAAGCTTTCTTT. This gives the protein CASSGPGQGTEAFF.

Here the CDR3 DNA reads TGTGCCAGCAGCCAGGGAAGGGGGTTTTCCACAGATACGCAGTATTTT. Translating gives CASSQGRGFSTDTQYF. J is TRBJ2-3 and V is TRBV14; TRBD1 is a possible D gene (6 bases). CDR1 is SGHDN, CDR2 FVKESK, per germline. The CDR3 spans 16 residues. Between the trimmed V and J ends, which lost 3 bases and 2 bases, there was a span of 15 bases. Full variable domain (remainder filled in from reference TRBV14 and TRBJ2-3): EAGVTQFPSHSVIEKGQTVTLRCDPISGHDNLYWYRRVMGKEIKFLLHFVKESKQDESGMPNNRFLAERTGGTYSTLKVQPAELEDSGVYFCASSQGRGFSTDTQYFGPGTRLTVL.

The chain combines TRBV27 with TRBJ2-7, with D hard to call. Between the trimmed V and J ends, which lost 3 bases and 2 bases, there was a span of 5 bases. The CDR3 runs 12 residues. Germline V lookup: CDR1 MNHEY, CDR2 SMNVEV (reference sequence). CDR3 sequence: CASSFSPYEQYF. The CDR3 coding sequence is TGTGCCAGCAGTTTCTCCCCCTACGAGCAGTACTTC.

The V gene is TRBV5-1, the J gene TRBJ1-1; 9 bases are shared with TRBD1. This CDR3 has 14 residues. The V gene's germline CDR1 is SGHRS and CDR2 YFSETQ. V shed 4 bases, J shed 1 base, and the junction held 2 bases outside the gene matches. CDR3 nucleotides: TGCGCCAGCAGCGGACAGGGGTGGAACACTGAAGCTTTCTTT. Its protein is CASSGQGWNTEAFF.

In its sample, this clone was seen once. The gene calls are TRBV28 and TRBJ1-2; 10 bases are shared with TRBD1. Germline V gene sequence: CDR1 MDHEN, CDR2 SYDVKM. The ends lost 4 bases at V and 4 bases at J; junction bases unmatched: 6. The CDR3 length is 15 residues. The CDR3, as DNA: TGTGCCAGCAGTTCTAGGGACAGGGGAAGCTATGGCTACACCTTC. Encoded protein: CASSSRDRGSYGYTF.

The J gene is TRBJ2-5, the V gene TRBV7-8; the D gene is possibly TRBD2 (6 bases). Per the germline V gene, CDR1 is SGHVS and CDR2 is FQNEAQ. This CDR3 has 11 amino acids. Trimming left V 6 bases short and J 5 bases short, with 7 bases between. CDR3 DNA: TGTGCCAGCAGTCGGGGGGAGACCCAGTACTTC. It encodes CASSRGETQYF.

V gene TRBV19 combines with J gene TRBJ2-7; the match to TRBD1 covers 8 bases. The trim removed 4 bases at V and 5 bases at J, leaving 7 bases unmatched. From germline, CDR1 is LNHDA and CDR2 SQIVND (reference sequence). The CDR3 runs 14 residues. CDR3 nucleotide sequence: TGTGCCAGTAGTAGAGGACAGGGAGTCCACGAGCAGTACTTC. Translated: CASSRGQGVHEQYF.

The chain recombines TRBV7-9 with TRBJ2-7, with 9 bases fitting TRBD1. Germline CDR1 reads SEHNR; CDR2 reads FQNEAQ (reference sequence). This CDR3 is 15 amino acids long. With 5 bases clipped from V and 3 bases from J, the junction kept 8 bases outside the gene matches. The CDR3 bases are TGTGCCAGCAGCCGCGGACAGGGGAGGAACTACGAGCAGTACTTC. Translated, it gives CASSRGQGRNYEQYF.

V usage is TRBV7-2 and J usage is TRBJ2-7; a weak D match, TRBD2 (6 bases). Germline V CDR1 and CDR2: SGHTA, FQGNSA. Between the trimmed V and J ends, which lost 5 bases and 0 bases, there was a span of 14 bases. The CDR3 totals 15 residues. CDR3 sequence reads: CASSQGAGSSYEQYF. CDR3 bases: TGTGCCAGCAGCCAAGGGGCGGGAAGCTCCTACGAGCAGTACTTC.

The rearrangement uses TRBV18 and TRBJ1-6; unclear D gene. This CDR3 comprises 12 residues. Deletions cut 0 bases from V and 8 bases from J, with 2 bases between. Germline CDR1 is KGHSH and CDR2 is LQKENI. The CDR3 DNA follows: TGTGCCAGCTCACCACCGGATTCACCCCTCCACTTT. Translated, it gives CASSPPDSPLHF. The complete variable domain, with remaining parts taken from reference TRBV18 and TRBJ1-6, reads NAGVMQNPRHLVRRRGQEARLRCSPMKGHSHVYWYRQLPEEGLKFMVYLQKENIIDESGMPKERFSAEFPKEGPSILRIQQVVRGDSAAYFCASSPPDSPLHFGNGTRLTVT.